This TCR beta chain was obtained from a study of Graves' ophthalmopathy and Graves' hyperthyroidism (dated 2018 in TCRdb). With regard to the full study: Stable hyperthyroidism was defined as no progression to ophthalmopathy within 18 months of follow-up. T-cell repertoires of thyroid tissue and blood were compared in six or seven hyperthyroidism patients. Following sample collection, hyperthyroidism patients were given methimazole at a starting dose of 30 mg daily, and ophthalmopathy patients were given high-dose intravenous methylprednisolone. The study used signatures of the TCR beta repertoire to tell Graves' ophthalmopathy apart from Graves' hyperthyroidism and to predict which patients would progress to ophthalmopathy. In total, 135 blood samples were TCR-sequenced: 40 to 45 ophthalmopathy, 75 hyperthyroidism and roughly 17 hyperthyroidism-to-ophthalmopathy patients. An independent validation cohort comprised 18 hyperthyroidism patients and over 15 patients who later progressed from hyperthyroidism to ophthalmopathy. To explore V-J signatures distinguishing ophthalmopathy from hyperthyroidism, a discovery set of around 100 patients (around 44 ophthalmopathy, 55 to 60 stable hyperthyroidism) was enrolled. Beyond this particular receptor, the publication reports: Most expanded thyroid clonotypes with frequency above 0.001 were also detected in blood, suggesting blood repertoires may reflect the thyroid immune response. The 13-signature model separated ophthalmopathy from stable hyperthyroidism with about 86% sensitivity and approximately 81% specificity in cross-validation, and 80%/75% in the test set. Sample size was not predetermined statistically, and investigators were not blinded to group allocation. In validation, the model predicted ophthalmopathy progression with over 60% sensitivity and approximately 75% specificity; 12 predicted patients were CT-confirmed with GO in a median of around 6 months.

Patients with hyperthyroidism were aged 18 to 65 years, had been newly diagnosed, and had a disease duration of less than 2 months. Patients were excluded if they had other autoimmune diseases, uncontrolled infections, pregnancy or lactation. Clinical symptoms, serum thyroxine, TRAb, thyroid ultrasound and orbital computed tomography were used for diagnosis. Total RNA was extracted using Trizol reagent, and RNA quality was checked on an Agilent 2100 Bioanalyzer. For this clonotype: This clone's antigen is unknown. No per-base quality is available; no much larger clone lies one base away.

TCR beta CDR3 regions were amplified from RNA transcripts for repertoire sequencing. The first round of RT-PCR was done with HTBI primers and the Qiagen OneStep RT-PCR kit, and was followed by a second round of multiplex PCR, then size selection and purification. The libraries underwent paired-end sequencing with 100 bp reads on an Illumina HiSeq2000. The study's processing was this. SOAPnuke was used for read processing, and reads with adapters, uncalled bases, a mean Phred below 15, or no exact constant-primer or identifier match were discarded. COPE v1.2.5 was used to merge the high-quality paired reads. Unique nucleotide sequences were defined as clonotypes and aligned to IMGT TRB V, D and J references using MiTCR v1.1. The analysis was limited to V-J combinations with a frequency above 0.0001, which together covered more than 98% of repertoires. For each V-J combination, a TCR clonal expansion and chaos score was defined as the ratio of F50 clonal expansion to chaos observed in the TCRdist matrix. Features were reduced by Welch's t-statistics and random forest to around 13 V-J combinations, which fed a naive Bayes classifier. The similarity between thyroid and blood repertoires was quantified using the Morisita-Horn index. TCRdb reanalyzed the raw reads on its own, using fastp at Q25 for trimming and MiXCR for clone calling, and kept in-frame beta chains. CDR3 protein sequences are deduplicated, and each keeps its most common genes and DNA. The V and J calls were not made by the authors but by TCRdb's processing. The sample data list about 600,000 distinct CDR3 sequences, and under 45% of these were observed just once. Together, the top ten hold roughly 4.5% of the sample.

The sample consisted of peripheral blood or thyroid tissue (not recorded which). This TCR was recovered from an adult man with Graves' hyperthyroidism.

The CDR3 reads as follows: CASSLGAVRQPQYF. The DNA is as follows: TGTGCCAGCAGTTTGGGGGCCGTTCGTCAGCCCCAGTACTTC. The V gene is TRBV2 and the J gene is TRBJ2-5; tentative D gene TRBD1, with 6 bases matching. CDR1 and CDR2, looked up from the germline V gene, are SNHLY and FYNNEI. The CDR3 starts with the cysteine, ends with the phenylalanine, and has 14 residues. This entry keeps only the CDR3 DNA: 42 bases, framed from base 1. V is pared back by 5 bases and J by 9 bases, with 19 bases lying between the germline termini.